The following is a T cell receptor beta chain sequence with its context. Its specificity is not known. The CDR3 is 14 amino acids. Trimming took 3 bases from V and 1 from J, leaving 10 bases between them. CDR1 is SGHNT, CDR2 YYREEE, per germline (reference sequence). The immunoSEQ assay amplified TCRB CDR3 from up to roughly 2 ug DNA. Sequenced by immunoSEQ multiplex PCR; TCRdb stores in-frame clones only, minus some. The data contain around 67,000 clones, approximately 80% of them singletons. This record comes from a study of glioma-infiltrating T cells after dendritic cell vaccination. Study-level information: The vaccine used monocyte-derived dendritic cells pulsed overnight with autologous tumor lysate. Study-wide findings and caveats: Longer survival after dendritic cell vaccination followed higher pretreatment TIL content.

Fresh-frozen tumor tissue and more than two years of survival data were available for all. The input for sequencing was blood, taken before dendritic cell vaccination. The receptor was isolated from a human donor with glioblastoma. The V call is TRBV5-4, the J call TRBJ2-5; TRBD2 might be the D (6 bases). This chain's CDR3 is CASSWPGGQETQYF. The CDR3 region has the DNA TGTGCCAGCAGCTGGCCCGGGGGCCAAGAGACCCAGTACTTC.